A selection of T cell receptor beta chains follows, all from one sample in a study of T cells in Graves' hyperthyroidism and ophthalmopathy. Each CDR3 protein is one row after TCRdb ran MiXCR on the multiplex PCR reads. The sample gives 650,000 to 850,000 distinct CDR3 sequences, approximately 18% of which show up once; 15% to 20% is in the top ten. Sequences were obtained from blood. These receptors originate from a woman between 50 and 59 years old with Graves' hyperthyroidism that later progressed to Graves' ophthalmopathy. Each CDR3 is given without its conserved first and last residue.

v_gene: TRBV29-1; j_gene: TRBJ2-6; CDR3aa: SVVTGSVSGANVLT
v_gene: TRBV20-1; j_gene: TRBJ1-2; CDR3aa: SAPPETGTTYGYT
v_gene: TRBV16; j_gene: TRBJ1-4; CDR3aa: ACSQFSQNEKLF
v_gene: TRBV19; j_gene: TRBJ1-5; CDR3aa: ASSYGQVSNQPQH
v_gene: TRBV5-6; j_gene: TRBJ1-5; CDR3aa: ASSLTRDRNQPQH
v_gene: TRBV11-2; j_gene: TRBJ2-1; CDR3aa: ASSLEGYYNEQF
v_gene: TRBV3-1; j_gene: TRBJ2-3; CDR3aa: ASSPTDTTDTQY
v_gene: TRBV19; j_gene: TRBJ1-5; CDR3aa: ASSMDGDSNQPQH
v_gene: TRBV7-3; j_gene: TRBJ2-1; CDR3aa: ASSFSGTGDNEQF
v_gene: TRBV6-1; j_gene: TRBJ2-1; CDR3aa: ASSPQAGGGNEQF